These 19 T cell receptor beta chains were all obtained from the same sample, sequenced in a study of CD8+CD57+ T cells in acquired aplastic anemia. TCR beta VDJ and CDR3 profiling used genomic DNA as template. A single record per CDR3 protein comes from TCRdb applying MiXCR to the reads. This repertoire shows approximately 150,000 distinct CDR3 sequences, 45% to 55% found once; its top ten account for approximately 1%. Patients who underwent sequencing had shown CD8+CD57+ cell expansion by flow cytometry. The sample taken for sequencing was sorted CD4+, CD8+, or CD8+CD57+ T cells (not recorded which) from PBMCs. The receptor source for this set is a human donor with aplastic anemia.

A word on this clonotype: A single base separates this from a much larger clone, so it may be a read error. The chain is built from TRBV12-3 or TRBV12-4 and TRBJ2-7; possibly TRBD1 for D (6 bases). This CDR3 is built from 11 residues. Deletions cut 5 bases from V and 6 bases from J, with 8 bases between. The CDR3 DNA follows: TGTGCCAGCAGTGTACAGGGCGAGCAGTACTTC. Protein sequence: CASSVQGEQYF.

This clonotype has only one observation. The rearrangement links TRBV7-9 to TRBJ1-2; a weak D match, TRBD1 (5 bases). Germline V gives CDR1 SEHNR, CDR2 FQNEAQ (reference sequence). With 4 bases removed from V and 6 bases from J, the gap between germline ends came to 15 bases. CDR3 length equals 14 residues. The CDR3 here is CASSSQGSVHGYTF. The CDR3 coding sequence is TGTGCCAGCAGCTCCCAGGGAAGCGTACATGGCTACACCTTC.

The chain combines TRBV27 with TRBJ1-1; 12 bases are a match to TRBD1. Per the germline V gene, CDR1 is MNHEY and CDR2 is SMNVEV (reference sequence). V shed 5 bases and J 5 bases; nucleotides not matched to a gene: 15. The CDR3 is made up of 18 amino acids. The CDR3 coding sequence is TGTGCCAGCAGTACCCTGATCGGGACAGGGGGCAGGCGGACTGAAGCTTTCTTT. Amino acids: CASSTLIGTGGRRTEAFF.

This clonotype was counted at least ten times. The chain employs TRBV5-1 and TRBJ1-6, with 8 bases matching TRBD1. J was trimmed by 6 bases and V by 4 bases; bases with no gene match: 9. The CDR3 has 16 amino acids. Germline V lookup: CDR1 SGHRS, CDR2 YFSETQ. This CDR3 is CASSPTSGQGNSPLHF. CDR3 bases: TGCGCCAGCAGCCCCACTTCTGGACAGGGTAATTCACCCCTCCACTTT.

The chain carries TRBV5-6 and TRBJ1-5; D is uncertain. V was clipped by 0 bases and J by 3 bases, with 7 bases between them. The CDR3 length is 14 residues. CDR1 and CDR2 (germline): SGHDT, YYEEEE. The CDR3 reads CASSLGPVNQPQHF. The CDR3 DNA reads as TGTGCCAGCAGCTTGGGACCGGTCAATCAGCCCCAGCATTTT.

The V call is TRBV11-2, the J call TRBJ2-1, with 7 bases lining up with TRBD2. The V segment lost 2 bases and the J segment 1 base; nucleotides outside the gene matches: 11. The CDR3 runs 18 residues. In germline, CDR1 is SGHAT, CDR2 FQNNGV. The CDR3 bases are TGTGCCAGCAGCTTATTCGGTGTTGCGGGAGAATCCTACAATGAGCAGTTCTTC. Protein sequence: CASSLFGVAGESYNEQFF.

This clonotype was seen repeatedly, ten times or more. The genes are TRBV9 and TRBJ1-3; D is possibly TRBD1 (5 bases). This CDR3 contains 15 residues. The V gene lost 0 bases and the J gene lost 4 bases, with 11 bases spanning the gap. Germline CDR1 reads SGDLS; CDR2 reads YYNGEE. In DNA form, the CDR3 reads TGTGCCAGCAGCGTAGAGCCAGGGATAGGAAACACCATATATTTT. It yields the protein CASSVEPGIGNTIYF.

The chain couples TRBV5-1 to TRBJ1-1, with 7 bases that match TRBD1. V dropped 2 bases and J dropped 1; count of bases not matched to a gene: 5. The CDR3 totals 15 residues. Germline lookup yields CDR1 SGHRS and CDR2 YFSETQ. DNA of the CDR3: TGCGCCAGCAGCTTAACAGGGGTTCGGAACACTGAAGCTTTCTTT. This gives the protein CASSLTGVRNTEAFF. The full variable domain, its missing parts supplied by reference TRBV5-1 and TRBJ1-1, is KAGVTQTPRYLIKTRGQQVTLSCSPISGHRSVSWYQQTPGQGLQFLFEYFSETQRNKGNFPGRFSGRQFSNSRSEMNVSTLELGDSALYLCASSLTGVRNTEAFFGQGTRLTVV.

In its sample, this clonotype was seen once. A read error may explain this, as a much larger clone is one base away. The rearrangement joins TRBV4-3 to TRBJ1-1; maybe TRBD1 (6 bases). The CDR3 spans 15 residues. Germline CDR1 and CDR2: LGHNA and YSLEER. The CDR3 nucleotides read TGCTCCAGCAGCCAAGATACAGGGTGGGCCACTGAAGCTTTCTTT. Amino acids: CSSSQDTGWATEAFF.

This clonotype has a single count. The chain has TRBV20-1 and TRBJ1-5; D is ambiguous. The germline V gene has CDR1 DFQATT and CDR2 SNEGSKA (reference sequence). Trimming removed 1 base from V and 6 bases from J, with 13 bases in between. CDR3 length: 14 amino acids. CDR3 sequence reads: CSARGLTVGQPQHF. The DNA of the CDR3 is TGCAGTGCTAGAGGACTTACCGTCGGTCAGCCCCAGCATTTT.

This clonotype was detected many times. The chain carries TRBV12-3 or TRBV12-4 and TRBJ2-3; TRBD2 matches at 8 bases. The CDR3 spans 12 residues. Germline trimming cut 5 bases from V and 10 bases from J; bases unmatched to any gene: 5. The CDR3, as DNA: TGTGCCAGCAGTGCTGCGGGGGGTGCGCAGTATTTT. Translating gives CASSAAGGAQYF.

The V and J genes are TRBV7-2 and TRBJ2-1, with D unclear. CDR1 is SGHTA and CDR2 is FQGNSA in the germline V gene. This CDR3 region has 13 residues. The germline V and J ends were trimmed by 4 bases and 5 bases, with 9 bases remaining between them. The CDR3 DNA follows: TGTGCCAGCAGCTCCTCTGGGGACAATGAGCAGTTCTTC. It codes for CASSSSGDNEQFF.

The J gene is TRBJ2-7, the V gene TRBV7-2; 9 bases agree with TRBD1. The V gene's germline CDR1 is SGHTA and CDR2 FQGNSA. This CDR3 is 15 amino acids long. V was pared by 5 bases and J by 5 bases, with 10 bases of the junction left unmatched. The CDR3 nucleotides read TGTGCCAGCAGCGTCTCCGGGACAGGGAACAACGAGCAGTACTTC. Translated, it gives CASSVSGTGNNEQYF.

V gene TRBV7-8 combines with J gene TRBJ1-1; no definite D call. V lost 1 base to trimming and J lost 2 bases, with 5 bases between them. CDR1 SGHVS and CDR2 FQNEAQ come from the germline V gene. CDR3 size: 13 residues. Written as DNA, the CDR3 is TGTGCCAGCAGCTTAGACAAAAACACTGAAGCTTTCTTT. Its translation: CASSLDKNTEAFF.

The chain joins TRBV6-1 to TRBJ2-1; 9 nucleotides agree with TRBD1. The CDR3 is 18 residues long. Germline lookup yields CDR1 MNHNS and CDR2 SASEGT. V lost 4 bases, J lost 0 bases, and 10 bases stayed unmatched. CDR3 amino acids: CASSGRSTGGGSYNEQFF. CDR3 in DNA: TGTGCCAGCAGTGGACGATCTACAGGGGGCGGCTCCTACAATGAGCAGTTCTTC.

The V call is TRBV29-1, the J call TRBJ2-7, with D perhaps TRBD1 or TRBD2 (6 bases each). Trimming took 7 bases from V and 6 from J, leaving 10 bases between them. The CDR3 has 10 amino acids. Germline CDR1 and CDR2: SQVTM and ANQGSEA. Here the CDR3 DNA reads TGCAGCGGGGGGGACACCGAGCAGTACTTC. Its protein is CSGGDTEQYF.

The sample holds many counts of this clonotype. V and J are TRBV29-1 and TRBJ2-1, with D possibly being TRBD1 or TRBD2 (6 bases each). Trimming pared 7 bases from V and 1 base from J, leaving 14 bases between. CDR3 size: 14 residues. Germline values: CDR1 SQVTM, CDR2 ANQGSEA. The DNA of the CDR3 is TGCAGCGCCGAGCGGAGGGGGTCCTACAATGAGCAGTTCTTC. Translating it yields CSAERRGSYNEQFF.

V gene TRBV5-1 combines with J gene TRBJ2-2; 8 bases fit TRBD1. The CDR3 loop spans 14 amino acids. CDR1 SGHRS and CDR2 YFSETQ come from the germline V gene. With V trimmed by 5 bases and J by 7 bases, 7 bases remained unmatched. The CDR3 loop is CASSTDRADGELFF. CDR3 DNA sequence: TGCGCCAGCAGTACGGACAGGGCCGACGGGGAGCTGTTTTTT.

Turning to this clonotype: Since a much larger clone is just one base distant, this may be a read error. The conserved phenylalanine or tryptophan is not found at the CDR3 terminus, so this likely reflects a read error. The chain combines TRBV6-1 with TRBJ1-6, with TRBD1 matching 9 bases. J lost 10 bases, V lost 0 bases, and 7 bases had no gene match. The CDR3 loop spans 16 amino acids. Germline CDR1 MNHNS, CDR2 SASEGT. The CDR3, as DNA: TGTGCCAGCAGTGAAGCTCACAGGGGGCGCGGGTCACCCCTCCACTAT. Its protein product is CASSEAHRGRGSPLHY.